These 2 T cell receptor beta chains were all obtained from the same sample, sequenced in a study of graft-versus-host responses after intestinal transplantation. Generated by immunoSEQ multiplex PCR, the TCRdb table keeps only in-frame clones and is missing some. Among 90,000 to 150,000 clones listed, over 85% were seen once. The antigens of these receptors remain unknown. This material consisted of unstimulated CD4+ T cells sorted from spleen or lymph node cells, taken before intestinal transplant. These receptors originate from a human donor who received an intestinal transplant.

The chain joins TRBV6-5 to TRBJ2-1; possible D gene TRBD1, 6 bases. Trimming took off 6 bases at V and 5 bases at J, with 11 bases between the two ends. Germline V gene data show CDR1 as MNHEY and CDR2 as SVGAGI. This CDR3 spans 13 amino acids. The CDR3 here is CASSLTGNNEQFF. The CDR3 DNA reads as TGTGCCAGCAGCTTGACAGGCAACAATGAGCAGTTCTTC.

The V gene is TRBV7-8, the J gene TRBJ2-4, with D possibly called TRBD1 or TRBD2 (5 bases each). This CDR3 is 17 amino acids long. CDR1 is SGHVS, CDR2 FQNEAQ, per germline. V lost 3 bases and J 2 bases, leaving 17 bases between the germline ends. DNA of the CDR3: TGTGCCAGCAGCTTGAGGGGTGTCGGTCTTTCCAAAAACATTCAGTACTTC. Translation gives CASSLRGVGLSKNIQYF.